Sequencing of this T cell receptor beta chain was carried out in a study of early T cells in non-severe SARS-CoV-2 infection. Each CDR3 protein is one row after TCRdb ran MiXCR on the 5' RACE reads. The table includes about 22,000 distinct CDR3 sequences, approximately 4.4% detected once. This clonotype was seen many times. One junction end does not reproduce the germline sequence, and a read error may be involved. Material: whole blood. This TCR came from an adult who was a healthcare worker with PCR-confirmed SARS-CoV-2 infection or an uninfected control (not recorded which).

CDR3 sequence (DNA): TGTGCCTGGAGTGCTCTCGGGGGCTTTAGCTCTGAAAACACCATATATTTT. Protein sequence: CAWSALGGFSSENTIYF. This chain connects TRBV30 to TRBJ1-3; D possibly corresponds to TRBD1 (6 bases). The length of the CDR3 is 17 residues. Germline values: CDR1 GTSNPN, CDR2 SVGIG (reference sequence).